A single sample is the source of the 31 T cell receptor beta chains below, sequenced in a study of technical replicates of blood from a few donors. Measured with immunoSEQ multiplex PCR; TCRdb has only the in-frame clones, and not every one. Of 60,000 or so clones in the sample, approximately 87% were seen once. Sequences were obtained from PBMCs. The receptors shown here come from a human donor in good health. Some clones in this sample may be carry-over from other donors' samples.

The V call is TRBV5-1, the J call TRBJ2-1; 8 positions agree with TRBD1. The CDR3 totals 14 residues. The V gene's germline CDR1 is SGHRS and CDR2 YFSETQ. V lost 4 bases and J lost 7; bases outside the gene matches: 7. The CDR3 spells CASSEGQGRNEQFF. The DNA of the CDR3 is TGCGCCAGCAGCGAAGGACAGGGTAGGAATGAGCAGTTCTTC.

The rearrangement joins TRBV7-2 to TRBJ2-7; D possibly corresponds to TRBD1 (5 bases). V lost 8 bases and J 7 bases, leaving 21 bases between the germline ends. Per the germline V gene, CDR1 is SGHTA and CDR2 is FQGNSA. This CDR3 comprises 14 residues. CDR3: CASSQGPRLGEQYF. CDR3 DNA sequence: TGTGCCAGCTCCCAGGGCCCCCGGCTGGGTGAGCAGTACTTC.

The chain links TRBV9 to TRBJ1-3; 8 bases map to TRBD1. Losses at the gene ends were 2 bases for V and 0 bases for J; bases not matched to a gene: 4. There are 16 residues in the CDR3. CDR1 is SGDLS, CDR2 YYNGEE, per germline. DNA for the CDR3: TGTGCCAGCAGCGTGGACAGGGTAAACTCTGGAAACACCATATATTTT. Protein sequence: CASSVDRVNSGNTIYF. The variable domain in full, completed from reference TRBV9 and TRBJ1-3, reads DSGVTQTPKHLITATGQRVTLRCSPRSGDLSVYWYQQSLDQGLQFLIQYYNGEERAKGNILERFSAQQFPDLHSELNLSSLELGDSALYFCASSVDRVNSGNTIYFGEGSWLTVV.

The chain uses TRBV5-6 and TRBJ2-3, with TRBD2 matching 7 bases. After removal of 3 bases from V and 0 bases from J, the junction contained 16 bases not matched to a gene. CDR3 length: 19 amino acids. The germline V gene has CDR1 SGHDT and CDR2 YYEEEE. The CDR3 DNA sequence: TGTGCCAGCAGCTGGACGCGTCGTGGTCTAGCGGATAGCACAGATACGCAGTATTTT. Amino acids: CASSWTRRGLADSTDTQYF.

The chain has TRBV6-6 and TRBJ2-7, with 10 bases lining up with TRBD2. With V trimmed by 8 bases and J by 2 bases, 9 bases remained unmatched. The CDR3 length is 15 residues. Germline loops: CDR1 MNHNY, CDR2 SVGAGI (reference sequence). The CDR3 protein is CASEERAGGTYEQYF. The CDR3 coding sequence is TGTGCCAGCGAGGAGAGAGCGGGGGGGACCTACGAGCAGTACTTC.

V usage is TRBV7-2 and J usage is TRBJ2-4, with TRBD2 matching 9 bases. The CDR3 sequence is 14 residues long. Unmatched junction bases numbered 11, after V lost 1 base and J lost 16 bases. CDR1 and CDR2 from the germline V gene are SGHTA and FQGNSA. CDR3 sequence: CASSLVGRGGPNYF. CDR3 bases: TGTGCCAGCAGCTTAGTCGGGCGGGGGGGCCCCAACTACTTC.

This chain uses TRBV10-3 with TRBJ1-1; the match to TRBD1 covers 7 bases. There are 14 residues in the CDR3. With 3 bases clipped from V and 7 bases from J, the junction kept 8 bases outside the gene matches. Germline CDR1 and CDR2: ENHRY and SYGVKD. For the CDR3, the DNA is TGTGCCATCAGTGACGGGGACAGTTATGATGAAGCTTTCTTT. It yields the protein CAISDGDSYDEAFF.

The V call is TRBV30, the J call TRBJ2-7, with TRBD2 identical over 9 bases. Losses at the gene ends were 1 base for V and 7 bases for J; bases not matched to a gene: 14. Germline assignment: CDR1 GTSNPN and CDR2 SVGIG (reference sequence). This CDR3 has 16 residues. CDR3 in amino acids: CAWSANRASGMREQYF. CDR3 in DNA: TGTGCCTGGAGTGCTAATCGGGCTAGCGGGATGAGGGAGCAGTACTTC.

The V call is TRBV7-9, the J call TRBJ2-2; 7 positions agree with TRBD1. V was clipped by 4 bases and J by 10 bases; unmatched bases: 12. The CDR3 extends over 15 amino acids. Germline values: CDR1 SEHNR, CDR2 FQNEAQ (reference sequence). CDR3 DNA sequence: TGTGCCAGCAGCTCCGACAGGGTCCGGGTCCAGGAGCTGTTTTTT. This codes for CASSSDRVRVQELFF.

The CDR3 is CASSGGGSGTDTQYF. The CDR3 coding sequence is TGTGCCAGCAGCGGGGGGGGATCGGGCACAGATACGCAGTATTTT. The chain carries TRBV7-7 and TRBJ2-3; the match to TRBD2 covers 7 bases. The CDR3 spans 15 residues. Trimming removed 5 bases from V and 1 base from J; junction bases left unmatched: 6. Germline CDR1 is SSHAT and CDR2 is FNYEAQ (reference sequence).

J is TRBJ2-1 and V is TRBV19; 8 positions match TRBD2. With V trimmed by 4 bases and J by 6 bases, 11 bases remained unmatched. This CDR3 region has 16 residues. CDR1 is LNHDA and CDR2 is SQIVND in the germline V gene (reference sequence). CDR3 sequence (DNA): TGTGCCAGTAGTACCTTCCGGACGGGACTAGGCAATGAGCAGTTCTTC. Amino acids: CASSTFRTGLGNEQFF.

This chain connects TRBV11-2 to TRBJ2-3; 12 bases map to TRBD2. V was clipped by 5 bases and J by 1 base; unmatched bases: 4. The CDR3 extends over 16 amino acids. Germline V gives CDR1 SGHAT, CDR2 FQNNGV. The CDR3 DNA sequence: TGTGCCAGCAGCACAGGACTAGCGGGGCGCACAGATACGCAGTATTTT. This encodes CASSTGLAGRTDTQYF.

The V and J genes are TRBV4-2 and TRBJ2-7, with D tentatively TRBD1 (5 bases). The V gene lost 0 bases and the J gene lost 0 bases, with 12 bases spanning the gap. This CDR3 is 16 amino acids long. CDR1 is LGHNA and CDR2 is YNFKEQ in the germline V gene. The CDR3 sequence: CASSQDQTEPSYEQYF. As DNA, the CDR3 is TGTGCCAGCAGCCAAGATCAGACAGAACCCTCCTACGAGCAGTACTTC.

This rearrangement joins TRBV15 to TRBJ1-5; 9 bases map to TRBD1. The junction had 9 bases not matched to a gene; V was cut back by 3 bases and J by 6 bases. This CDR3 has 16 residues. Germline V lookup: CDR1 LNHNV, CDR2 YYDKDF (reference sequence). CDR3 loop: CATSSPGTGLGQPQHF. The CDR3 DNA sequence: TGTGCCACCAGCAGTCCCGGGACAGGGTTAGGTCAGCCCCAGCATTTT.

The chain employs TRBV19 and TRBJ1-6; D perhaps matches TRBD1 (5 bases). The CDR3 totals 17 residues. Between the trimmed V and J ends, which lost 8 bases and 6 bases, there was a span of 23 bases. The germline gives CDR1 LNHDA, CDR2 SQIVND (reference sequence). CDR3 bases: TGTGCCAGTGAGGCGAGGTCCAGGGCCGCCTTTAATTCACCCCTCCACTTT. Its protein is CASEARSRAAFNSPLHF.

V usage is TRBV4-3 and J usage is TRBJ2-3, with unresolved D. Trimming cost V 1 base and J 6 bases, with 17 bases left between them. In germline, CDR1 is LGHNA, CDR2 YSLEER. The CDR3 covers 16 residues. CDR3: CASSQGTTKLPDTQYF. CDR3 DNA: TGCGCCAGCAGCCAAGGAACCACGAAGCTTCCGGATACGCAGTATTTT.

V gene TRBV29-1 combines with J gene TRBJ2-1; D remains ambiguous. The V end lost 7 bases, the J end lost 4 bases, and 14 bases lay between the germline ends. The CDR3 is 13 residues long. Germline assignment: CDR1 SQVTM and CDR2 ANQGSEA. CDR3 residues: CSGSLHPYNEQFF. Written as DNA, the CDR3 is TGCAGCGGGAGCCTCCACCCTTACAATGAGCAGTTCTTC.

This clone was detected once. The chain uses TRBV9 and TRBJ1-4; D gene ambiguous. V was clipped by 0 bases and J by 10 bases, with 19 bases between them. Germline V gives CDR1 SGDLS, CDR2 YYNGEE. CDR3 length: 16 amino acids. This CDR3 reads CASSVGVGDAQGKLFF. CDR3 nucleotides: TGTGCCAGCAGCGTAGGGGTGGGCGACGCCCAAGGAAAACTGTTTTTT.

The chain has TRBV7-9 and TRBJ2-5; possible D gene TRBD1, 5 bases. The CDR3 consists of 15 residues. Germline V lookup: CDR1 SEHNR, CDR2 FQNEAQ (reference sequence). V lost 5 bases to trimming and J lost 3 bases, with 16 bases between them. CDR3: CASSTQAQGKETQYF. CDR3 DNA: TGTGCCAGCAGCACACAAGCCCAGGGAAAAGAGACCCAGTACTTC.

As to this clone: Other DNA sequences in this specimen translate into the identical CDR3. The chain recombines TRBV18 with TRBJ2-5; D ambiguous. V was cut by 3 bases and J by 4 bases, with 6 bases left in between. CDR1 and CDR2 (germline): KGHSH, LQKENI. This CDR3 is 12 amino acids long. Here the CDR3 DNA reads TGTGCCAGCTCACCGAGTCGAGAGACCCAGTACTTC. Protein: CASSPSRETQYF.

V is TRBV7-2 and J is TRBJ2-7; D gene ambiguous. The CDR3 runs to 13 residues. CDR1 SGHTA and CDR2 FQGNSA come from the germline V gene. V lost 4 bases to trimming and J lost 4 bases, with 11 bases between them. The CDR3 protein is CASSSVTTYEQYF. The CDR3 DNA reads TGTGCCAGCAGCTCAGTTACGACATACGAGCAGTACTTC.

The gene calls are TRBV5-1 and TRBJ2-1; 8 nucleotides align to TRBD2. Germline CDR1 is SGHRS and CDR2 is YFSETQ. The V gene end was trimmed by 3 bases and the J gene end by 4 bases; junction bases not matched to a gene: 12. This CDR3 spans 17 amino acids. Written as DNA, the CDR3 is TGCGCCAGCAGCTCTTCAGTCCCGGGACTAGGGTACAATGAGCAGTTCTTC. It specifies CASSSSVPGLGYNEQFF.

This clone was picked up a small number of times. The rearrangement uses TRBV18 and TRBJ1-4, with D perhaps TRBD1 (5 bases). The germline CDR1 and CDR2 sequences are KGHSH and LQKENI. The CDR3 loop spans 12 amino acids. Trimming shortened V by 3 bases and J by 12 bases, and 11 bases separated the two germline ends. As DNA, the CDR3 is TGTGCCAGCTCACCCGCGGGGCAGGAACTGTTTTTT. Translated: CASSPAGQELFF.

The gene calls are TRBV4-1 and TRBJ1-4; 7 nucleotides align to TRBD1. CDR3 length: 19 amino acids. With 0 bases clipped from V and 0 bases from J, the junction kept 10 bases outside the gene matches. The germline gives CDR1 MGHRA, CDR2 YSYEKL. CDR3 DNA sequence: TGCGCCAGCAGCCAAGATAAGGGGACAGTTTTTGCAACTAATGAAAAACTGTTTTTT. Translation: CASSQDKGTVFATNEKLFF.

V is TRBV5-6 and J is TRBJ2-3; D is ambiguous. Germline CDR1 and CDR2: SGHDT and YYEEEE. Trimming pared 1 base from V and 4 bases from J, leaving 16 bases between. The CDR3 loop spans 16 amino acids. In DNA form, the CDR3 reads TGTGCCAGCAGCTTGCGGGTGAATCCGTTGGCAGATACGCAGTATTTT. Its protein product is CASSLRVNPLADTQYF. Combining the CDR3 with reference TRBV5-6 and TRBJ2-3 gives the whole variable domain DAGVTQSPTHLIKTRGQQVTLRCSPKSGHDTVSWYQQALGQGPQFIFQYYEEEERQRGNFPDRFSGHQFPNYSSELNVNALLLGDSALYLCASSLRVNPLADTQYFGPGTRLTVL.

The chain is built from TRBV11-3 and TRBJ2-7; D perhaps matches TRBD2 (5 bases). The CDR3 length is 14 residues. V lost 5 bases to trimming and J lost 3 bases, with 14 bases between them. Germline-derived CDR1 and CDR2 are SGHNT and YENEEA. In DNA form, the CDR3 reads TGTGCCAGCAGCCCTAGGCAAAGCGGCTACGAGCAGTACTTC. As protein: CASSPRQSGYEQYF.

In this sample, this clone turned up once. CDR3 residues: CASSQDLGSGNYEQYF. The CDR3 coding sequence is TGCGCCAGCAGCCAAGATCTGGGTAGCGGGAACTACGAGCAGTACTTC. The rearrangement joins TRBV4-3 to TRBJ2-7, with 8 bases lining up with TRBD2. The V and J ends lost 0 bases and 3 bases, in that order; junction bases with no gene match: 7. This CDR3 is 16 amino acids long. Germline CDR1 is LGHNA and CDR2 is YSLEER.

The CDR3 reads CASSLAQSTSTDTQYF. The CDR3, as DNA: TGCGCCAGCAGTCTAGCGCAAAGCACTAGCACAGATACGCAGTATTTT. The J gene is TRBJ2-3, the V gene TRBV23-1; possible D gene TRBD2, 5 bases. TRBV23-1 is identified as an open reading frame with a role that is uncertain. The CDR3 is 16 residues long. Trimming left V 4 bases short and J 0 bases short, with 14 bases between.

The J gene is TRBJ2-2, the V gene TRBV6-6; no firm D call. Trimming removed 1 base at V and 6 bases at J, with 12 bases between. The CDR3 length is 15 residues. In germline, CDR1 is MNHNY, CDR2 SVGAGI (reference sequence). CDR3 amino acids: CASSYYSGSAGELFF. The DNA for the CDR3 is TGTGCCAGCAGTTACTATTCTGGTTCGGCCGGGGAGCTGTTTTTT.

The chain links TRBV7-9 to TRBJ1-6; 7 bases map to TRBD1. V lost 5 bases and J lost 10; bases outside the gene matches: 11. This CDR3 is 15 amino acids long. Looked up from germline, CDR1 is SEHNR and CDR2 is FQNEAQ (reference sequence). This CDR3 is CASSTRDSLGSPLHF. CDR3 nucleotide sequence: TGTGCCAGCAGCACCCGGGACAGTTTGGGGTCACCCCTCCACTTT.

This chain joins TRBV10-3 and TRBJ2-5, with 10 bases lining up with TRBD1. J gave up 3 bases and V 3 bases, and 13 bases lay outside the gene matches. This CDR3 has 18 residues. Per germline, CDR1 ENHRY and CDR2 SYGVKD. CDR3 bases: TGTGCCATCAGTGATCCGGACAGGGGGTACGAGGGGAAAGAGACCCAGTACTTC. Its translation is CAISDPDRGYEGKETQYF.